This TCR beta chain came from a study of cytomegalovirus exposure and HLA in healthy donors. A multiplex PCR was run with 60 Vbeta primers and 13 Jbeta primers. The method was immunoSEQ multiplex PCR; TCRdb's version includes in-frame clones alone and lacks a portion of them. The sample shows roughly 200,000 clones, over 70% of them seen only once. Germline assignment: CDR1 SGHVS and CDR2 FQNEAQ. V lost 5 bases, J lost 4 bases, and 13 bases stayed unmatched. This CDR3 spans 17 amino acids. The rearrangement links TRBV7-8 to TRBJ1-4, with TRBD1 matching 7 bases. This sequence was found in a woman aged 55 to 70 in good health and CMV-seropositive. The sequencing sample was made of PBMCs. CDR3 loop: CASSGLGTVAINEKLFF. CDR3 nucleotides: TGTGCCAGCAGCGGACTTGGGACAGTGGCGATTAATGAAAAACTGTTTTTT.